This T cell receptor (beta chain) was sequenced during a study of T cell responses to AZD1222 COVID-19 vaccine. Points from the study as a whole: Donor demographics were predominantly white British with a female majority; clonal diversity may be underestimated. Two AZD1222 administrations were followed by greater Spike-specific TCR breadth and depth.

Of note for this clone: The antigen remains undetermined.

Germline V gives CDR1 ENHRY, CDR2 SYGVKD. Trimming removed 2 bases from V and 9 bases from J, with 17 bases in between. The CDR3 runs 15 residues. Method: immunoSEQ multiplex PCR; TCRdb's copy keeps in-frame clones and lacks some. The sample includes some 180,000 clones, 88% of them seen just once. The chain uses TRBV10-3 and TRBJ2-1, with D possibly TRBD2 on 6 matching bases. The source of this sequence is an adult in good health. The source was peripheral blood, collected on day 0 of AZD1222 vaccination. CDR3 sequence (DNA): TGTGCCATCAGTGAGAATGGCGCCTCCGGGGGTGAGCAGTTCTTC. This translates into CAISENGASGGEQFF.